This TCR beta chain was profiled in a study of T cell responses to AZD1222 COVID-19 vaccine (dated by TCRdb to about 2021). As for the study more broadly: AZD1222 recipients whose second dose came at about 4 weeks and those whose second dose came at about 12 weeks were combined into one group, since spike-specific TCR depth and breadth did not differ between the two schedules. A total of 233 trial participants underwent TCR sequencing, of whom around 200 received two doses of AZD1222 and about 25 received two doses of the MenACWY control vaccine. Enrollment into the trials was organized by age into subgroups of 18-55, 56-69 and 70-plus years, and those subgroups contained roughly 140, 27 and 60 TCR-sequenced participants, respectively.

The CDR3 regions of human TCRbeta chains were subjected to immunosequencing. Under the source paper's analysis protocol: Repertoire TCRs were checked for matches against a reference library of SARS-CoV-2-specific TCRs that had been generated using the MIRA antigen-specificity platform. Breadth was defined as the fraction of unique TCRs that were SARS-CoV-2-associated. Depth was defined as the fraction of total T cells that were SARS-CoV-2-associated. Using the MIRA data, every spike-specific TCR was mapped to the spike region that the TCR reacted to and assigned to either a CD4 or a CD8 class. Log10-transformed breadth and depth values were compared by one-way ANOVA with Sidak's multiple comparisons tests. Entries here come from immuneACCESS through TCRdb and include only in-frame sequences with V and J called. Some clones fail to appear in such tables; in the studies checked, an unresolved V gene covers under half of the shortfall, and the cause of the remainder is unknown. D and trimming come from the DNA, and the V and J calls and clone size come from that table. This sample lists some 100,000 clones; just over 90% were detected once. Together, the top ten hold roughly 1.4% of the sample.

On the study overall, not on this receptor specifically: The 56-69-year group was small, and its depth increase did not reach significance, likely because of low power. Conclusions about previously exposed vaccinees were limited because only 5 or 6 AZD1222 recipients were SARS-CoV-2 seropositive at baseline. No day 14 peak-response samples were available, so repertoires were characterized only after the peak T cell response. Most participants were white British and females outnumbered males, and the authors suggested that clonal diversity may have been underestimated. Reportedly, almost half of the unique spike-specific TCRs recognized epitopes lying outside the regions that are mutated in the B.1.351 and B.1.1.7 variants. After two AZD1222 doses, both the breadth and the depth of spike-specific TCRs were significantly higher than at day 0 and than in MenACWY recipients. CD4 TCRs associated with the vaccine covered the entire spike protein, and the dominant responses were in regions 160-218 and 743-854.

This clone was detected a few times. The antigen this receptor binds is unknown. The record has no base qualities; no much larger clone is one base away. Read against the paper, the sample's time point label means: baseline before first vaccination. Vaccinee samples were obtained from the UK trials COV001 and COV002, which included a single-blind randomized controlled phase 2/3 trial of AZD1222 (ChAdOx1 nCoV-19) in healthy adults. Trial participant PBMC samples were collected at day 0 and day 28 after the second dose for TCRbeta chain sequencing. The CDR3 numbers 15 residues from cysteine through phenylalanine. Only CDR3 DNA is held: 45 bases, read in frame from base 1. According to the germline V gene, CDR1 reads SGHDN and CDR2 reads FVKESK. The V end loses 4 bases and the J end loses 0 bases, and a stretch of 10 bases separates them.

The specimen comprised peripheral blood, sampled on day 0 of AZD1222 vaccination. The sequence joins TRBV14 to TRBJ1-3; no D segment can be confidently identified. The sequence was collected from an adult in good health. The CDR3 region has the sequence CASSPSTDSGNTIYF. The DNA sequence follows: TGTGCCAGCAGCCCCTCGACGGACTCTGGAAACACCATATATTTT. This CDR3, with the reference TRBV14 and TRBJ1-3 proteins standing in past its ends, gives the full variable domain EAGVTQFPSHSVIEKGQTVTLRCDPISGHDNLYWYRRVMGKEIKFLLHFVKESKQDESGMPNNRFLAERTGGTYSTLKVQPAELEDSGVYFCASSPSTDSGNTIYFGEGSWLTVV.